One TCR beta chain is described in this entry. The sample originates from a study of control samples from healthy donors and cancer patients. Profiling relied on immunoSEQ multiplex PCR, and the TCRdb table lists in-frame clones only, not all of them. Seen here are under 150,000 clones, more than 85% observed once, and the top ten hold around 1.6%. Germline values: CDR1 SGHNT, CDR2 YYREEE (reference sequence). The CDR3 contains 16 residues. With V trimmed by 0 bases and J by 7 bases, 8 bases remained unmatched. The receptor was derived from a man aged 45 to 65 with head and neck cancer. Sequencing was carried out using PBMCs. The rearrangement joins TRBV5-4 to TRBJ2-1; 9 bases agree with TRBD1. The CDR3 coding sequence is TGTGCCAGCAGCTTGGCCGCGGGACAGGGTATTAATGAGCAGTTCTTC. It translates to CASSLAAGQGINEQFF.